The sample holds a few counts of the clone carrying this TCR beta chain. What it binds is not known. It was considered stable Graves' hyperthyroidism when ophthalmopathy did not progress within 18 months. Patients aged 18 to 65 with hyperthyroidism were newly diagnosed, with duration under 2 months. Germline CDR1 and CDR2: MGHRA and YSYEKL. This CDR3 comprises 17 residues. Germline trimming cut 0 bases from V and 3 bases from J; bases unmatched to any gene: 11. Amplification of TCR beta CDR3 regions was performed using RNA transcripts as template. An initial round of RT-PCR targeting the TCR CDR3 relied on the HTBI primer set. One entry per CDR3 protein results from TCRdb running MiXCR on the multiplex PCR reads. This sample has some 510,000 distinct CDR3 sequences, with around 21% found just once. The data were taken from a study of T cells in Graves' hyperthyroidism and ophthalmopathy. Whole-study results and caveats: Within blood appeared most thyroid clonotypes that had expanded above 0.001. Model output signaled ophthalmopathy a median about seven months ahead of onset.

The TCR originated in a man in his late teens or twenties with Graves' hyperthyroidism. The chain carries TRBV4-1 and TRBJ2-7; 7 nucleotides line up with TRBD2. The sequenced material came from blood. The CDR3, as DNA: TGCGCCAGCAGCCAAGAATCCGGTTCGGGGAGGGGCTACGAGCAGTACTTC. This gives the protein CASSQESGSGRGYEQYF.